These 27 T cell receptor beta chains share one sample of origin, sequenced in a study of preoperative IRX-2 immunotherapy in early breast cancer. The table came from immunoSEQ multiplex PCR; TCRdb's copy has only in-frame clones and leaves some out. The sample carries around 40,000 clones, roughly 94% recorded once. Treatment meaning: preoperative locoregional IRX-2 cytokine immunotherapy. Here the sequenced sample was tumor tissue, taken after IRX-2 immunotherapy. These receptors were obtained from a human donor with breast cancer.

The CDR3 DNA follows: TGTGCCAGCAGCCCAGGGACTAGGTTAAACATTCAGTACTTC. This sequence encodes CASSPGTRLNIQYF. The chain employs TRBV4-2 and TRBJ2-4; 8 bases match TRBD2. Trimming took 4 bases from V and 6 from J; bases not matched to a gene: 5. Germline CDR1 and CDR2: LGHNA and YNFKEQ. The CDR3 totals 14 residues.

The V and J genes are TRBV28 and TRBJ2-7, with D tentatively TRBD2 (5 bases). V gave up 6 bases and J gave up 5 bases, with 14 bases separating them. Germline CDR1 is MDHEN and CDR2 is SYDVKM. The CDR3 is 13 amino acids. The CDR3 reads CASRPSWEHEQYF. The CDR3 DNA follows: TGTGCCAGCAGGCCCTCTTGGGAGCACGAGCAGTACTTC.

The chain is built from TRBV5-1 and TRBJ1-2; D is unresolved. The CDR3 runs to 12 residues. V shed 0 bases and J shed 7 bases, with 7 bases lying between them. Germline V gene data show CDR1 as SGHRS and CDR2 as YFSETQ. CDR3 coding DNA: TGCGCCAGCAGCTTGGTAGGCGGTGGCTACACCTTC. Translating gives CASSLVGGGYTF.

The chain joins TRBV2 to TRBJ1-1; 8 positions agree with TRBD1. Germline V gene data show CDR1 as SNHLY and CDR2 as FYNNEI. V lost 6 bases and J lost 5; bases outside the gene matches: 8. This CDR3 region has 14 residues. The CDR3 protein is CASSVQGARTEAFF. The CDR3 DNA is TGTGCCAGCAGCGTCCAGGGGGCGAGGACTGAAGCTTTCTTT. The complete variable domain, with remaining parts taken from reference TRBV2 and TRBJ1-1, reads EPEVTQTPSHQVTQMGQEVILRCVPISNHLYFYWYRQILGQKVEFLVSFYNNEISEKSEIFDDQFSVERPDGSNFTLKIRSTKLEDSAMYFCASSVQGARTEAFFGQGTRLTVV.

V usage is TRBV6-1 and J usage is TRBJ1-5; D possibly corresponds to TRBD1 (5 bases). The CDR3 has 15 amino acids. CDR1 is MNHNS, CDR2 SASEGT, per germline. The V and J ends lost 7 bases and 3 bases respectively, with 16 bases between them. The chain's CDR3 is CASTPSAGHNQPQHF. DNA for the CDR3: TGTGCCAGCACCCCTTCGGCCGGACACAATCAGCCCCAGCATTTT.

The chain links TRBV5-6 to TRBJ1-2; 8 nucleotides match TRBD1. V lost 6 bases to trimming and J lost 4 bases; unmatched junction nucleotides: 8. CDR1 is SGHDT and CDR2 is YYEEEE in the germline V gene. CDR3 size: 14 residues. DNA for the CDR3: TGTGCCAGCACTCGGGACAGGCTAACCTATGGCTACACCTTC. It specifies CASTRDRLTYGYTF.

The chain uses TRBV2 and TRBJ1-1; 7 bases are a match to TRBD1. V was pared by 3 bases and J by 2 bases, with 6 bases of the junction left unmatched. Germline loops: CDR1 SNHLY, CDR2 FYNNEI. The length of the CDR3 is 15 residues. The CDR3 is CASSDGDSINTEAFF. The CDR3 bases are TGTGCCAGCAGTGACGGGGACAGTATAAACACTGAAGCTTTCTTT.

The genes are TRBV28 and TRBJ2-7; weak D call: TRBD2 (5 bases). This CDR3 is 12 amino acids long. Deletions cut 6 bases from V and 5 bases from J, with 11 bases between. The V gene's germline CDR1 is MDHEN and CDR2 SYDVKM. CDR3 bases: TGTGCCAGCAGCGGGATTCGGAACGAGCAGTACTTC. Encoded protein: CASSGIRNEQYF.

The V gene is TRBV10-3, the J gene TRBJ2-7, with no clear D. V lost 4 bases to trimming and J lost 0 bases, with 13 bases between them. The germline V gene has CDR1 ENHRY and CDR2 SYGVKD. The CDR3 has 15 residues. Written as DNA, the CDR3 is TGTGCCATCAGTGTCAGGCAGTCAAGCTCCTACGAGCAGTACTTC. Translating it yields CAISVRQSSSYEQYF.

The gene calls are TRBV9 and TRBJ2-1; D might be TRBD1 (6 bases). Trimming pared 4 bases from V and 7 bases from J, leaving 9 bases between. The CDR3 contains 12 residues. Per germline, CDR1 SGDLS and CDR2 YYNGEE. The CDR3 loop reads CASSQTGNEQFF. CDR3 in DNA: TGTGCCAGCAGCCAAACAGGGAATGAGCAGTTCTTC.

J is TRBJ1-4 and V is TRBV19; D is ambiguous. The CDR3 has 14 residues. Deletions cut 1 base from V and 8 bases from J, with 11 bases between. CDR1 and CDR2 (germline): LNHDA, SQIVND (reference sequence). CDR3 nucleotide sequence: TGTGCCAGTAGTATAGGGGCAGGCCGGGAAAAACTGTTTTTT. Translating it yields CASSIGAGREKLFF.

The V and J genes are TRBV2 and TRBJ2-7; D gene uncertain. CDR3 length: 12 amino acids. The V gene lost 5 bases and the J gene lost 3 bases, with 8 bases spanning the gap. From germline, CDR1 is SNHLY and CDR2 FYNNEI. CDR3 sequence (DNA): TGTGCCAGCAGTCAGGCAGGCTACGAGCAGTACTTC. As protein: CASSQAGYEQYF.

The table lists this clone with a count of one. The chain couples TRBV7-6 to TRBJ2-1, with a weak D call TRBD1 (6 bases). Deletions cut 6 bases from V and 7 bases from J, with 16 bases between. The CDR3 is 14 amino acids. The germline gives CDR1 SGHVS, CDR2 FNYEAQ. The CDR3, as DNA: TGTGCCAGCAGTTTTAGCACAGGGAAGAATGAGCAGTTCTTC. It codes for CASSFSTGKNEQFF.

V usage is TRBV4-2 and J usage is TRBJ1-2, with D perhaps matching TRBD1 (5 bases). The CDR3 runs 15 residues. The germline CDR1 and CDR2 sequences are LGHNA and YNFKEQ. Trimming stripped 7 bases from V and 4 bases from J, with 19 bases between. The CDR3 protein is CASKARDGGGYGYTF. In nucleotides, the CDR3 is TGTGCCAGCAAAGCAAGGGATGGGGGGGGCTATGGCTACACCTTC.

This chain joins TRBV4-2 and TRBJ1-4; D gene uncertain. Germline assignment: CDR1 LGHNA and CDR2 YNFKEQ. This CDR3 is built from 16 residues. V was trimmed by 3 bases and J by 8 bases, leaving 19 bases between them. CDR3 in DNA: TGTGCCAGCAGCCACCCCCAAGCACAGCGGACCGAAAAACTGTTTTTT. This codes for CASSHPQAQRTEKLFF.

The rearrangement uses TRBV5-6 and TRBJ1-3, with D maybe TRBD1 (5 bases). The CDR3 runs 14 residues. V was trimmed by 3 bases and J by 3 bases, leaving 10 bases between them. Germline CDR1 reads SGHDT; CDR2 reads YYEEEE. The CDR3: CASSWGRSGNTIYF. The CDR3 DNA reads TGTGCCAGCAGCTGGGGGAGGAGTGGAAACACCATATATTTT.

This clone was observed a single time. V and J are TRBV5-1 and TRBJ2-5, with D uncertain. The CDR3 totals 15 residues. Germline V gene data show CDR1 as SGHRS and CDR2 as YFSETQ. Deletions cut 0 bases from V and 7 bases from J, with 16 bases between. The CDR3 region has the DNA TGCGCCAGCAGCTTGGAGGTGCTGGGCCTTGGGACCCAGTACTTC. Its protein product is CASSLEVLGLGTQYF.

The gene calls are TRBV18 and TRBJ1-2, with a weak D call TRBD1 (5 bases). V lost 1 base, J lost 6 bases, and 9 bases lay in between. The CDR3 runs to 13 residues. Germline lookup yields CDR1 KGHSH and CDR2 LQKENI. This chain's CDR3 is CASSPLGDDGYTF. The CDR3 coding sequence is TGTGCCAGCTCACCACTAGGGGACGATGGCTACACCTTC.

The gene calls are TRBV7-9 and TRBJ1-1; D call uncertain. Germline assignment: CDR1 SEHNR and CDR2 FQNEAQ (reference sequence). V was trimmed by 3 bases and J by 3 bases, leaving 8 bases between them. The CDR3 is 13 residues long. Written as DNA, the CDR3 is TGTGCCAGCAGCTTTAAGGGTCACACTGAAGCTTTCTTT. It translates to CASSFKGHTEAFF.

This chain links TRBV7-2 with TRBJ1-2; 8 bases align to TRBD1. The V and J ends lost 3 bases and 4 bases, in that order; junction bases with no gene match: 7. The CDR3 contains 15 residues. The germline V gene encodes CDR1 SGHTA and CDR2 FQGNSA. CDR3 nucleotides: TGTGCCAGCAGCTTTGGACAGGGCGTTGGCTATGGCTACACCTTC. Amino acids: CASSFGQGVGYGYTF.

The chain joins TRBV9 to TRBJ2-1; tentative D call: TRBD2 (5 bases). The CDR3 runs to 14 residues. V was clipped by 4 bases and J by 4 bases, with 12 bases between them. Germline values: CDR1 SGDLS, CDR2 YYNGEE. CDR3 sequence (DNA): TGTGCCAGCAGCACGGACTCCCGGTACAATGAGCAGTTCTTC. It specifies CASSTDSRYNEQFF.

As DNA, the CDR3 is TGTGCCAGCAGCCCGCAACGGATGGGGGTGGGGTACTATGGCTACACCTTC. Encoded protein: CASSPQRMGVGYYGYTF. The J gene is TRBJ1-2, the V gene TRBV11-2, with TRBD1 as a possible D gene (5 bases). The germline CDR1 and CDR2 sequences are SGHAT and FQNNGV. V lost 5 bases and J 3 bases, leaving 22 bases between the germline ends. The CDR3 has 17 residues.

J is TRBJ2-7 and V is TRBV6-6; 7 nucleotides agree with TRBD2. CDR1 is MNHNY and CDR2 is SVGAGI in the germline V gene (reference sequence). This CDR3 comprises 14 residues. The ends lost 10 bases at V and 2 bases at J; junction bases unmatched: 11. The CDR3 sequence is CATTSGGRTYEQYF. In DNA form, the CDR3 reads TGTGCCACCACCTCGGGGGGTAGAACCTACGAGCAGTACTTC.

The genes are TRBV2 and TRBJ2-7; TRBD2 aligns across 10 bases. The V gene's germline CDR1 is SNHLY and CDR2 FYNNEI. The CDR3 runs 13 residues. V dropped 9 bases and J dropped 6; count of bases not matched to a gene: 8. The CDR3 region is CARSAGGGSEQYF. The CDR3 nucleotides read TGTGCCAGATCAGCGGGAGGGGGCTCCGAGCAGTACTTC.

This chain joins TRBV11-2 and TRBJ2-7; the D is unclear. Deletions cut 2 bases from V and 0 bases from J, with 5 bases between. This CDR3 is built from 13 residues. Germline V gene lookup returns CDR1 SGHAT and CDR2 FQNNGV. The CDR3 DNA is TGTGCCAGCAGCTTAAGCTTCTCCTACGAGCAGTACTTC. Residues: CASSLSFSYEQYF.

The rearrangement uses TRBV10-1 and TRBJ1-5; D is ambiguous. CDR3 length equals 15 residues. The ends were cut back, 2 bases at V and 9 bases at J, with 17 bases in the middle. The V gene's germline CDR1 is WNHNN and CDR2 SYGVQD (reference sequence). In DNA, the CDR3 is TGCGCCAGCAGTGAGGATCTGGAGGACTCGCGGCCCCAGCATTTT. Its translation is CASSEDLEDSRPQHF.

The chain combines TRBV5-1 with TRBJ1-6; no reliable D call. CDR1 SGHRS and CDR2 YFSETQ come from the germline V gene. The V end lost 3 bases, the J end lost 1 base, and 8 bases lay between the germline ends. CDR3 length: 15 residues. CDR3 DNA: TGCGCCAGCAGCTACACGGAATCCTATAATTCACCCCTCCACTTT. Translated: CASSYTESYNSPLHF.